This T cell receptor (beta chain) was documented in a study of T cell changes during pregnancy in multiple sclerosis. Deletions cut 7 bases from V and 1 base from J, with 8 bases between. Per germline, CDR1 MDHEN and CDR2 SYDVKM. CDR3 length: 13 residues. TCRdb's copy holds only in-frame clones and misses some; the assay was immunoSEQ multiplex PCR. Of under 95,000 clones listed, about 93% are singletons. The genes are TRBV28 and TRBJ1-3; D gene uncertain. The input for sequencing was peripheral blood, taken in the second trimester of pregnancy. This receptor was obtained from a female donor in good health, enrolled as a control in a pregnancy study. The DNA of the CDR3 is TGTGCCAGCATTGAGGGATCTGGAAACACCATATATTTT. Its translation is CASIEGSGNTIYF.